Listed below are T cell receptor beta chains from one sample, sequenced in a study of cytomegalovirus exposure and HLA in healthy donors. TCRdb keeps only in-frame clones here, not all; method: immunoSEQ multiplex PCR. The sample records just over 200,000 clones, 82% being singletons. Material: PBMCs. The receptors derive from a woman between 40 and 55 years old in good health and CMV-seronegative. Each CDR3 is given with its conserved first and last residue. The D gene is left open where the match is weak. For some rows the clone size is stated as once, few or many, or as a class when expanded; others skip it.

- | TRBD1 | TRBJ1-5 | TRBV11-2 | TGTGCCAGCAGCGCAGACAGGGCTCAGCCCCAGCATTTT | CASSADRAQPQHF
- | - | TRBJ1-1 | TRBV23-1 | TGCGCCAGCAAAAGCGGACCGTGGAACACTGAAGCTTTCTTT | CASKSGPWNTEAFF
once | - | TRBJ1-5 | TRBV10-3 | TGTGCCATCAGTGATCGGACACTCAATCAGCCCCAGCATTTT | CAISDRTLNQPQHF
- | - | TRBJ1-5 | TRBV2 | TGTGCCAGTGACCCGTCGAGGTCCTGGGGGGCCCAGCATTTT | CASDPSRSWGAQHF
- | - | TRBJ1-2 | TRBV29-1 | TGCAGCGTTGGGGCAGGAGGCGGCTACACCTTC | CSVGAGGGYTF
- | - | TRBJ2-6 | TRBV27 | TGTGCCAGCAGCATTAGCGGCTACTCTGGGGCCAACGTCCTGACTTTC | CASSISGYSGANVLTF
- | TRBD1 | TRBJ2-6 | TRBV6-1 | TGTGCCAGCAGTGAACTTGAGGGGGCACCGTCTGGGGCCAACGTCCTGACTTTC | CASSELEGAPSGANVLTF
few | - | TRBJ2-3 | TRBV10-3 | TGTGCCATCAGTGAAATAACTGCAGGGTTAAGCACAGATACGCAGTATTTT | CAISEITAGLSTDTQYF
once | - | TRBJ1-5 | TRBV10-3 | TGTGCCATCAGTGGGACAGGCAATCAGCCCCAGCATTTT | CAISGTGNQPQHF
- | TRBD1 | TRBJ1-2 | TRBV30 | TGTGCCTGGAGTGCCCAGGGGGGCTATGGCTACACCTTC | CAWSAQGGYGYTF
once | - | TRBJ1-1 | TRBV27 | TGTGCCAGCAGTTACAGGACCACCTACCGAGCTTTCTTT | CASSYRTTYRAFF
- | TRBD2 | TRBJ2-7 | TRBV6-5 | TGTGCCAGCAGAAGGACTAGCGGGAGTAGTGGCGAGCAGTACTTC | CASRRTSGSSGEQYF
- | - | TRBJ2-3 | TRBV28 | TGTGCCAGCATCGATGGCGGATACACAGATACGCAGTATTTT | CASIDGGYTDTQYF
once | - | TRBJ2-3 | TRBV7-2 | TGTGCCAGTAGCTTAGCGGCAGGGTTCTCTTCTGATACGCAGTATTTT | CASSLAAGFSSDTQYF
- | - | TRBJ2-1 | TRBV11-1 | TGTGCCAGCAGCTTGGGGCTTCTTTTTGAGCAGTTCTTC | CASSLGLLFEQFF
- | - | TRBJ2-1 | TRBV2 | TGTGCCAGCAGCCAACAAAAATACAATGAGCAGTTCTTC | CASSQQKYNEQFF
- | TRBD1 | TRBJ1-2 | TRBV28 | TGTGCCAGCAGTTGGACAGGTTCCGGCTACACCTTC | CASSWTGSGYTF
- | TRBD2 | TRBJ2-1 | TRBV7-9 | TGTGCCAGCCGGACTAGCGGGGGGGGCTCCTACAATGAGCAGTTCTTC | CASRTSGGGSYNEQFF
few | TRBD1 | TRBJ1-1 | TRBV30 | TGTGCCTGGACAGGGGGCAGGGTTTTGAACACTGAAGCTTTCTTT | CAWTGGRVLNTEAFF
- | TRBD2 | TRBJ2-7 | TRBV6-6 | TGTGCCAGCTCTAGCGGGAGCTATTACGAGCAGTACTTC | CASSSGSYYEQYF
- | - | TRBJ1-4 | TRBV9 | TGTGCCAGCAGCGGCGGGTCGGGAGGGGAACTGTTTTTT | CASSGGSGGELFF
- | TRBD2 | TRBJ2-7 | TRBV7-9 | TGTTCCAGCAGCTTTGGGGGGACTAGCGGCTCCTACGAGCAGTACTTC | CSSSFGGTSGSYEQYF
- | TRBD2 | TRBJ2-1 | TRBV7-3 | TGTGCCAGCAGCTTAAGAGGCGGAGCGGGAGGGGGTAATAATGAGCAGTTCTTC | CASSLRGGAGGGNNEQFF
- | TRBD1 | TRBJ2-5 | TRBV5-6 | TGTGCCAGCAGCCCCCTCACAGGGGCGTGGGAGACCCAGTACTTC | CASSPLTGAWETQYF
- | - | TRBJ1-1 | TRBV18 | TGTGCCAGCTCACCCGCTACAGGGCGCCCTAACACTGAAGCTTTCTTT | CASSPATGRPNTEAFF
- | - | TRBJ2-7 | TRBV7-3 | TGTGCCAGCAGCCCCGCGCGCGAGCGGTCCTACGAGCAGTACTTC | CASSPARERSYEQYF
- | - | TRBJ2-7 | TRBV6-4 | TGTGCCACTACCCTGGAGGGGCCTTACGGGGAGCAGTACTTC | CATTLEGPYGEQYF
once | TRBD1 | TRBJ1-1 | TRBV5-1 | TGCGCCAGCAGGGCCGGGACAGGGAGTACTGAAGCTTTCTTT | CASRAGTGSTEAFF
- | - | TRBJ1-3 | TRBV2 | TGTGCCAGCAGTGGGCCACGTACAGGAAACACCATATATTTT | CASSGPRTGNTIYF
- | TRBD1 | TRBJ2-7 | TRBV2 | TGTGCCAGCAGTGAGGGGACAGGGGGCGGCTACGAGCAGTACTTC | CASSEGTGGGYEQYF
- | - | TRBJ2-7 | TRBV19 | TGTGCCAGTAGTATGGGCCAGGCGAAAAGCTCCTACGAGCAGTACTTC | CASSMGQAKSSYEQYF